This entry lists 25 T cell receptor beta chains sequenced from one sample in a study of PD-1 blockade in mismatch repair-deficient tumors. Clones were sequenced by immunoSEQ multiplex PCR, and TCRdb holds only the in-frame ones, with some missing. The data contain 80,000 to 100,000 clones, roughly 80% of them singletons. Sequencing used peripheral blood, obtained 12 weeks after starting pembrolizumab. The receptors were gathered from an adult with mismatch repair-deficient cancer.

The chain employs TRBV4-3 and TRBJ2-3; no definite D call. V was cut by 0 bases and J by 7 bases, with 14 bases left in between. The germline V gene has CDR1 LGHNA and CDR2 YSLEER. The CDR3 is 15 amino acids. CDR3 residues: CASSQENRGLYTQYF. As DNA, the CDR3 is TGCGCCAGCAGCCAAGAGAACCGCGGTTTGTATACGCAGTATTTT.

The chain carries TRBV7-3 and TRBJ2-2, with 10 bases fitting TRBD1. Trimming at V came to 5 bases and at J to 3 bases, leaving 9 bases not matched to a gene. CDR1 is SGHTA and CDR2 is FQGTGA in the germline V gene. The CDR3 runs to 17 residues. The CDR3 region is CASSHPTGGRDTGELFF. CDR3 DNA sequence: TGTGCCAGCAGCCACCCGACAGGGGGCCGTGACACCGGGGAGCTGTTTTTT.

CDR3 nucleotides: TGCGCCAGCAGCTCCCTAGCGGGGAGCGCCTACAATGAGCAGTTCTTC. This gives the protein CASSSLAGSAYNEQFF. The chain recombines TRBV5-1 with TRBJ2-1; TRBD2 agrees at 9 bases. This CDR3 has 16 residues. Trimming took 3 bases from V and 2 from J; bases not matched to a gene: 6. Germline V gene sequence: CDR1 SGHRS, CDR2 YFSETQ.

This chain uses TRBV27 with TRBJ2-3; tentative D call: TRBD2 (5 bases). With 5 bases removed from V and 4 bases from J, the gap between germline ends came to 13 bases. The CDR3 loop spans 14 amino acids. Germline V gene sequence: CDR1 MNHEY, CDR2 SMNVEV (reference sequence). The CDR3 protein is CASSLALRADTQYF. DNA of the CDR3: TGTGCCAGCAGTCTAGCCCTCCGGGCAGATACGCAGTATTTT.

V is TRBV6-6 and J is TRBJ1-2; 7 bases fit TRBD1. There are 14 residues in the CDR3. After removal of 6 bases from V and 8 bases from J, the junction contained 12 bases not matched to a gene. Looked up from germline, CDR1 is MNHNY and CDR2 is SVGAGI (reference sequence). Here the CDR3 reads CASSPGQSHRGYTF. The DNA of the CDR3 is TGTGCCAGCAGCCCGGGACAGAGTCACAGGGGCTACACCTTC.

This clone was seen a few times. This chain uses TRBV7-9 with TRBJ2-7; D is perhaps TRBD1 (6 bases). The CDR3 contains 13 residues. V was shortened by 2 bases and J by 10 bases, with 15 bases between the two germline ends. Germline CDR1 and CDR2: SEHNR and FQNEAQ (reference sequence). Here the CDR3 reads CASSLRWTEEQYF. The CDR3 nucleotides are TGTGCCAGCAGCTTACGGTGGACAGAAGAACAGTACTTC.

The chain has TRBV30 and TRBJ1-5, with D tentatively TRBD1 (5 bases). The V end was cut by 6 bases, the J end by 6 bases, with 15 bases between. CDR1 GTSNPN and CDR2 SVGIG come from the germline V gene (reference sequence). The CDR3 consists of 13 residues. In nucleotides, the CDR3 is TGTGCCTGCCGCAGGGAGGTAGGTCAGCCCCAGCATTTT. It codes for CACRREVGQPQHF.

The table lists this clone with a few counts. The chain employs TRBV6-5 and TRBJ1-2; 7 nucleotides line up with TRBD1. The germline CDR1 and CDR2 sequences are MNHEY and SVGAGI. The ends lost 6 bases at V and 8 bases at J; junction bases unmatched: 15. The CDR3 consists of 15 residues. The CDR3 DNA reads as TGTGCCAGCAGGGAGACAGGGCTGGCGTTAGGAGGCTACACCTTC. This sequence encodes CASRETGLALGGYTF.

There are a few counts of this clone. This rearrangement joins TRBV7-9 to TRBJ2-1; TRBD2 matches at 7 bases. The germline V gene has CDR1 SEHNR and CDR2 FQNEAQ (reference sequence). The CDR3 loop spans 16 amino acids. After removal of 3 bases from V and 7 bases from J, the junction contained 12 bases not matched to a gene. As DNA, the CDR3 is TGTGCCAGCAGCTTTAATTTAGGCTTAGCGGGTAATGAGCAGTTCTTC. It codes for CASSFNLGLAGNEQFF.

The J gene is TRBJ1-2, the V gene TRBV19; 10 bases are shared with TRBD1. The V and J ends lost 0 bases and 5 bases, in that order; junction bases with no gene match: 6. The germline gives CDR1 LNHDA, CDR2 SQIVND (reference sequence). CDR3 size: 16 residues. CDR3 region: CASSIDAGTGDYGYTF. CDR3 nucleotides: TGTGCCAGTAGTATAGATGCCGGGACAGGGGATTATGGCTACACCTTC.

The chain uses TRBV18 and TRBJ2-1; 8 nucleotides match TRBD2. V lost 4 bases, J lost 5 bases, and 4 bases stayed unmatched. This CDR3 has 14 amino acids. Germline V gene sequence: CDR1 KGHSH, CDR2 LQKENI. CDR3 in DNA: TGTGCCAGCTCACTGGGACTAGATAACAATGAGCAGTTCTTC. It specifies CASSLGLDNNEQFF.

The chain links TRBV25-1 to TRBJ2-1, with TRBD2 matching 14 bases. The trim removed 4 bases at V and 9 bases at J, leaving 8 bases unmatched. The CDR3 has 16 amino acids. Germline assignment: CDR1 MGHDK and CDR2 SYGVNS. CDR3 in amino acids: CASSAGTSGRAGEQFF. As DNA, the CDR3 is TGTGCCAGCAGTGCCGGGACTAGCGGGAGAGCTGGTGAGCAGTTCTTC.

This clone was observed a single time. This rearrangement joins TRBV19 to TRBJ2-5; TRBD1 might be the D (5 bases). Germline V gene data show CDR1 as LNHDA and CDR2 as SQIVND (reference sequence). V lost 3 bases and J lost 5, with 13 bases in between. The CDR3 contains 14 residues. The CDR3 nucleotides read TGTGCCAGTAGTATGGGCAGGGCACTGGAGACCCAGTACTTC. Translation gives CASSMGRALETQYF.

This chain links TRBV11-2 with TRBJ1-5; unclear D gene. With 5 bases removed from V and 0 bases from J, the gap between germline ends came to 14 bases. In germline, CDR1 is SGHAT, CDR2 FQNNGV. The CDR3 runs to 16 residues. The CDR3 nucleotides are TGTGCCAGCAGCCCAAGACAACACCCTAGCAATCAGCCCCAGCATTTT. This gives the protein CASSPRQHPSNQPQHF.

V and J are TRBV11-2 and TRBJ2-1; 8 nucleotides agree with TRBD2. J was trimmed by 8 bases and V by 5 bases; bases with no gene match: 14. CDR3 length: 16 residues. Germline assignment: CDR1 SGHAT and CDR2 FQNNGV. The CDR3 DNA sequence: TGTGCCAGCAGCCCCCGTATCGGCGGGAGGATGTATGAGCAGTTCTTC. Its translation is CASSPRIGGRMYEQFF.

The chain couples TRBV7-2 to TRBJ2-1; D is unresolved. The V end lost 0 bases, the J end lost 5 bases, and 5 bases lay between the germline ends. The CDR3 consists of 13 residues. CDR1 is SGHTA, CDR2 FQGNSA, per germline. The CDR3 region is CASSLAADNEQFF. In DNA, the CDR3 is TGTGCCAGCAGCTTAGCGGCGGACAATGAGCAGTTCTTC.

This clone was found a few times. The chain is built from TRBV6-5 and TRBJ2-7; tentatively, D is TRBD1 or TRBD2 (5 bases each). This CDR3 spans 15 amino acids. V was cut by 0 bases and J by 2 bases, with 11 bases left in between. Germline V gene sequence: CDR1 MNHEY, CDR2 SVGAGI. CDR3 DNA: TGTGCCAGCAGTTACTCGACAGAGGGGACCTACGAGCAGTACTTC. Its protein product is CASSYSTEGTYEQYF.

The chain joins TRBV19 to TRBJ1-2; D is possibly TRBD1 (5 bases). Germline V gene sequence: CDR1 LNHDA, CDR2 SQIVND (reference sequence). V dropped 1 base and J dropped 8 bases, with 11 bases sitting between them. This CDR3 has 13 amino acids. CDR3 in DNA: TGTGCCAGTAGTATAGGTAGCCAGGGCGGCTACACCTTC. Amino acid sequence: CASSIGSQGGYTF.

The chain joins TRBV11-1 to TRBJ2-1; TRBD1 matches at 7 bases. The J segment lost 4 bases and the V segment lost 5 bases, leaving 11 bases of the junction unmatched. This CDR3 region has 16 residues. Germline-derived CDR1 and CDR2 are SGHAT and FQDESV (reference sequence). Here the CDR3 reads CASSPPPGQKYNEQFF. The CDR3 DNA sequence: TGTGCCAGCAGCCCACCTCCGGGACAGAAATACAATGAGCAGTTCTTC.

This chain connects TRBV7-9 to TRBJ2-3; D call uncertain. Trimming stripped 1 base from V and 2 bases from J, with 4 bases between. This CDR3 is built from 13 residues. Germline CDR1 and CDR2: SEHNR and FQNEAQ (reference sequence). CDR3 sequence: CASSLVVTDTQYF. CDR3 DNA: TGTGCCAGCAGCTTAGTCGTCACAGATACGCAGTATTTT.

V is TRBV21-1 and J is TRBJ2-7. TRBV21-1 is marked as a pseudogene. The CDR3 extends over 11 amino acids. The CDR3 region has the DNA TGTGCCAGCAGCGCAAACCACGAGCAGTACTTC. Translated: CASSANHEQYF.

This clone has a count of ten or more. The V call is TRBV5-1, the J call TRBJ2-2; 8 positions match TRBD2. V lost 0 bases and J lost 6; bases outside the gene matches: 4. Per the germline V gene, CDR1 is SGHRS and CDR2 is YFSETQ. This CDR3 is built from 15 residues. CDR3 protein: CASSLDPGGAGELFF. CDR3 DNA: TGCGCCAGCAGCTTGGATCCGGGAGGGGCCGGGGAGCTGTTTTTT. Together with reference TRBV5-1 and TRBJ2-2, the CDR3 gives the full variable domain: KAGVTQTPRYLIKTRGQQVTLSCSPISGHRSVSWYQQTPGQGLQFLFEYFSETQRNKGNFPGRFSGRQFSNSRSEMNVSTLELGDSALYLCASSLDPGGAGELFFGEGSRLTVL.

J is TRBJ2-7 and V is TRBV7-3; D remains unclear. CDR1 and CDR2 (germline): SGHTA, FQGTGA. Trimming removed 4 bases at V and 3 bases at J, with 13 bases between. The CDR3 is made up of 14 amino acids. This CDR3 is CASSSSRTDYEQYF. CDR3 in DNA: TGTGCCAGCAGCTCTTCCAGGACCGACTACGAGCAGTACTTC. The full variable domain, in which reference TRBV7-3 and TRBJ2-7 provide the parts outside the CDR3, is GAGVSQTPSNKVTEKGKYVELRCDPISGHTALYWYRQSLGQGPEFLIYFQGTGAADDSGLPNDRFFAVRPEGSVSTLKIQRTERGDSAVYLCASSSSRTDYEQYFGPGTRLTVT.

This clone has more than one count but fewer than ten. The gene calls are TRBV7-8 and TRBJ2-3; the D gene is possibly TRBD2 (6 bases). In germline, CDR1 is SGHVS, CDR2 FQNEAQ. Trimming removed 0 bases at V and 0 bases at J, with 16 bases between. The CDR3 is 18 residues long. The CDR3, as DNA: TGTGCCAGCAGCTTAGCGCCCCTTGGGAGCGGGAGCACAGATACGCAGTATTTT. It codes for CASSLAPLGSGSTDTQYF.

This chain uses TRBV7-8 with TRBJ2-7; the D gene is possibly TRBD1 (6 bases). The V gene's germline CDR1 is SGHVS and CDR2 FQNEAQ. There are 14 residues in the CDR3. The V gene lost 5 bases and the J gene lost 3 bases, with 14 bases spanning the gap. The chain's CDR3 is CASSPTTGYYEQYF. Here the CDR3 DNA reads TGTGCCAGCAGCCCAACGACAGGTTACTACGAGCAGTACTTC.